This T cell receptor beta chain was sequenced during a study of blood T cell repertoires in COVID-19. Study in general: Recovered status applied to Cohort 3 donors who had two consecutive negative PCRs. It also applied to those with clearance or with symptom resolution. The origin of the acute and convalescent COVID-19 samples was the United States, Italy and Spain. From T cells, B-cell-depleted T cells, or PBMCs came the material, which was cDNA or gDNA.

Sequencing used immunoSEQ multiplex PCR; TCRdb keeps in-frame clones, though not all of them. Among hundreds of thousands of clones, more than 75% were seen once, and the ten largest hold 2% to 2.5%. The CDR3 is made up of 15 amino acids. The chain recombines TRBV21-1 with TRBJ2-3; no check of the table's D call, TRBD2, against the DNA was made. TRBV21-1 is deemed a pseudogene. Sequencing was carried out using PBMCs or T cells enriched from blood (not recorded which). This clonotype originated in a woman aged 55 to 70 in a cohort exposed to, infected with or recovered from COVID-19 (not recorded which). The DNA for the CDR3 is TGTGCCAGCACCCGGGGAGGGGTCCTCACAGATACGCAGTATTTT. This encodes CASTRGGVLTDTQYF.